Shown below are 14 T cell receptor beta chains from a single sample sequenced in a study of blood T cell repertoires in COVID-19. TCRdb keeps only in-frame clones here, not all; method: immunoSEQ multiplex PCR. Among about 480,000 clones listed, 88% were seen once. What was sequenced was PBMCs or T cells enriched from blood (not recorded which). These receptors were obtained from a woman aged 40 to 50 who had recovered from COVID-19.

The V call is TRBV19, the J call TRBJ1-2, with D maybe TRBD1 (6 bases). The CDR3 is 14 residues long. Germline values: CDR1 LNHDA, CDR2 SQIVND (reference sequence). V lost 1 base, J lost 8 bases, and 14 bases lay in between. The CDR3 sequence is CASSIVGGVAGYTF. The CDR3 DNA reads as TGTGCCAGTAGTATAGTTGGGGGCGTCGCCGGCTACACCTTC.

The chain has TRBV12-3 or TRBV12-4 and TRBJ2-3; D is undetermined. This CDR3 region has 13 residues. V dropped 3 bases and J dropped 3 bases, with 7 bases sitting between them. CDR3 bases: TGTGCCAGCAGTTTCGAGAATACAGATACGCAGTATTTT. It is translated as CASSFENTDTQYF.

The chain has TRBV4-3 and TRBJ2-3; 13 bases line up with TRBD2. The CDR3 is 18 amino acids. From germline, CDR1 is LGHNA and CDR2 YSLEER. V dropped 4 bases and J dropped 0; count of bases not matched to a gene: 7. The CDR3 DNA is TGCGCCAGCAGCCTGGGACTAGCGGGGTCCTTAAGCACAGATACGCAGTATTTT. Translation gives CASSLGLAGSLSTDTQYF.

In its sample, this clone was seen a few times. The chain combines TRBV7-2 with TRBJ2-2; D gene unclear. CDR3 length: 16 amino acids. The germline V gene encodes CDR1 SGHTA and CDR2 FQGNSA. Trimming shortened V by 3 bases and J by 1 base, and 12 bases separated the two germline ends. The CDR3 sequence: CASSLTLTGNTGELFF. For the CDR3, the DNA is TGTGCCAGCAGCTTGACTTTAACGGGGAACACCGGGGAGCTGTTTTTT.

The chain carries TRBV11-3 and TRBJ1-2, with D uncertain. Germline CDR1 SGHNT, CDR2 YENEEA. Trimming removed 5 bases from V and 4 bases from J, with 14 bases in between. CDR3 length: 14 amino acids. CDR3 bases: TGTGCCAGCAGCCACCGAGGGTCCGGCTATGGCTACACCTTC. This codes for CASSHRGSGYGYTF.

The CDR3 loop is CASSLGGAAGELFF. The CDR3 region has the DNA TGTGCCAGCAGTTTGGGAGGGGCGGCCGGGGAGCTGTTTTTT. The chain recombines TRBV27 with TRBJ2-2; 7 positions agree with TRBD2. Unmatched junction bases numbered 4, after V lost 3 bases and J lost 6 bases. Germline-derived CDR1 and CDR2 are MNHEY and SMNVEV (reference sequence). The CDR3 runs to 14 residues.

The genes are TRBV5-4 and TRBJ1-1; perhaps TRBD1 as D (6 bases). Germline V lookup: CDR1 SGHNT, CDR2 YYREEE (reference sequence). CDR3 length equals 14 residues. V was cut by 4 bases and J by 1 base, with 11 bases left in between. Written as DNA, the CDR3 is TGTGCCAGCAGCAAGGACAGCCCGAACACTGAAGCTTTCTTT. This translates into CASSKDSPNTEAFF.

The CDR3 sequence is CASSSGGMYGYTF. CDR3 bases: TGCGCCAGCAGCTCAGGGGGGATGTATGGCTACACCTTC. The chain is built from TRBV4-3 and TRBJ1-2, with 7 bases matching TRBD1. Germline V gene lookup returns CDR1 LGHNA and CDR2 YSLEER. This CDR3 region has 13 residues. V lost 5 bases to trimming and J lost 5 bases; unmatched junction nucleotides: 5.

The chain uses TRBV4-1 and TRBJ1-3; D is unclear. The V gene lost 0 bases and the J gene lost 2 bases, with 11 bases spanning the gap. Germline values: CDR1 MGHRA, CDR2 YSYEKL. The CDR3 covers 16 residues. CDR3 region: CASSQDVVYAGNTIYF. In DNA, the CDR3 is TGCGCCAGCAGCCAAGACGTAGTGTATGCTGGAAACACCATATATTTT.

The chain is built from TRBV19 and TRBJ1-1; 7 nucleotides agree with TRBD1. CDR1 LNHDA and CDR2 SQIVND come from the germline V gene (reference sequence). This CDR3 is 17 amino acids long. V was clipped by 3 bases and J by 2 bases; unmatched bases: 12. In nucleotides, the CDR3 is TGTGCCAGTAGTATGATTAGGGGGCGTGAGGGCAACACTGAAGCTTTCTTT. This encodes CASSMIRGREGNTEAFF. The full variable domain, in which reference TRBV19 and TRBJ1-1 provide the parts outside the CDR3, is DGGITQSPKYLFRKEGQNVTLSCEQNLNHDAMYWYRQDPGQGLRLIYYSQIVNDFQKGDIAEGYSVSREKKESFPLTVTSAQKNPTAFYLCASSMIRGREGNTEAFFGQGTRLTVV.

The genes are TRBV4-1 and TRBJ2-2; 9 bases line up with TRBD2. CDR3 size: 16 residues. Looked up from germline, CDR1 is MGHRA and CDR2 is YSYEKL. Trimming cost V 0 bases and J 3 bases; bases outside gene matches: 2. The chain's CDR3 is CASSQEAGGYTGELFF. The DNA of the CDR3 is TGCGCCAGCAGCCAAGAAGCGGGAGGTTACACCGGGGAGCTGTTTTTT.

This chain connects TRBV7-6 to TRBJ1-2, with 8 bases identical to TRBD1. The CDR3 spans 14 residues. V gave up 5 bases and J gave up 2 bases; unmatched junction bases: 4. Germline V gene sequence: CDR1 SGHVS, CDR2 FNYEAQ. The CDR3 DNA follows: TGTGCCAGCAGCCCCCGGACAGGGAACTATGGCTACACCTTC. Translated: CASSPRTGNYGYTF.

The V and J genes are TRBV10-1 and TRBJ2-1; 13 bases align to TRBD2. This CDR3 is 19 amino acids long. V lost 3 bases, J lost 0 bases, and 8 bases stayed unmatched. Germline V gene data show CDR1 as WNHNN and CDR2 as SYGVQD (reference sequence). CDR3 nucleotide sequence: TGCGCCAGCAGTGACTACTCCGGACTAGCGGGAGACTCCTACAATGAGCAGTTCTTC. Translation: CASSDYSGLAGDSYNEQFF.

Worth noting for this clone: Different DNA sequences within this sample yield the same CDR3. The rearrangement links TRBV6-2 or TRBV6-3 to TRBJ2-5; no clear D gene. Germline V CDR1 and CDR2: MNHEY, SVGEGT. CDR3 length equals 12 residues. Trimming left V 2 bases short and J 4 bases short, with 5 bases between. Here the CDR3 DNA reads TGTGCCAGCAGTTACGGCCGAGAGACCCAGTACTTC. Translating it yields CASSYGRETQYF.